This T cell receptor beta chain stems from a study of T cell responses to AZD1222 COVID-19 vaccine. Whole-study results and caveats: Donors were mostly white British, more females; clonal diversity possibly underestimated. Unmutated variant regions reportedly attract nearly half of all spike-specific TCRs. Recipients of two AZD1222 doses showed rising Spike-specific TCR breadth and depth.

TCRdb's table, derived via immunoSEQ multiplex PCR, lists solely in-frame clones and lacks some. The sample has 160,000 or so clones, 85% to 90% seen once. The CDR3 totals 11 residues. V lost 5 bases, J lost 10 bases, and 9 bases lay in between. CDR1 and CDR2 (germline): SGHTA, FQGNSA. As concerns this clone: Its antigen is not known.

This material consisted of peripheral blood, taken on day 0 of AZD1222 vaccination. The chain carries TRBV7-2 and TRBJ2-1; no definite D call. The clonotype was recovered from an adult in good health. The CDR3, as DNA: TGTGCCAGCAGCCCCGACCGGGAGCAGTTCTTC. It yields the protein CASSPDREQFF.